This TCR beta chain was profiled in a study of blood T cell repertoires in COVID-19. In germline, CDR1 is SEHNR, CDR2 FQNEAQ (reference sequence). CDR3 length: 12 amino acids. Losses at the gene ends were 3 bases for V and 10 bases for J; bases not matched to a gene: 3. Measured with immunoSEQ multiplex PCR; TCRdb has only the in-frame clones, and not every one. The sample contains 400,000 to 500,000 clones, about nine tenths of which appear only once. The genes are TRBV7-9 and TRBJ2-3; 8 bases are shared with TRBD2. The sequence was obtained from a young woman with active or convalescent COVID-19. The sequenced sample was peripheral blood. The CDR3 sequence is CASSFGGDAQYF. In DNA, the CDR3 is TGTGCCAGCAGCTTCGGGGGGGATGCGCAGTATTTT.